The 19 T cell receptor beta chains presented below share a single source sample, sequenced in a study of response to subunit inactivated influenza vaccine. MiXCR was run by TCRdb on the RT-PCR reads, yielding one entry per CDR3 protein. Here the sample spans 250,000 to 350,000 distinct CDR3 sequences, roughly 20% being singletons. Sequenced here: PBMCs from blood, sampled 21 months after vaccination. The receptors come from a man between 50 and 75 years old who received an inactivated influenza vaccine.

J is TRBJ1-6 and V is TRBV7-9; D gene ambiguous. The CDR3 is 16 residues long. Germline CDR1 SEHNR, CDR2 FQNEAQ (reference sequence). Trimming left V 5 bases short and J 5 bases short, with 16 bases between. The CDR3 DNA reads TGTGCCAGCAGCACCCTCTGGGCTTTTGATAATTCACCCCTCCACTTT. It yields the protein CASSTLWAFDNSPLHF. Together with reference TRBV7-9 and TRBJ1-6, the CDR3 gives the full variable domain: DTGVSQNPRHKITKRGQNVTFRCDPISEHNRLYWYRQTLGQGPEFLTYFQNEAQLEKSRLLSDRFSAERPKGSFSTLEIQRTEQGDSAMYLCASSTLWAFDNSPLHFGNGTRLTVT.

This chain links TRBV29-1 with TRBJ2-5; TRBD1 might be the D (5 bases). Germline values: CDR1 SQVTM, CDR2 ANQGSEA. The CDR3 loop spans 13 amino acids. The ends were cut back, 1 base at V and 1 base at J, with 7 bases in the middle. CDR3 protein: CSVEATVQETQYF. The CDR3, as DNA: TGCAGCGTTGAAGCGACAGTCCAAGAGACCCAGTACTTC.

This clonotype has ten or more counts. The V and J genes are TRBV7-2 and TRBJ1-5, with 9 bases lining up with TRBD1. Germline V gene sequence: CDR1 SGHTA, CDR2 FQGNSA. V lost 4 bases to trimming and J lost 7 bases; unmatched junction nucleotides: 5. The CDR3 runs 14 residues. This CDR3 reads CASSWGQGNQPQHF. CDR3 nucleotide sequence: TGTGCCAGCAGCTGGGGACAGGGAAACCAGCCCCAGCATTTT.

This clonotype was observed a handful of times. This chain links TRBV9 with TRBJ2-1; 7 nucleotides line up with TRBD1. Germline-derived CDR1 and CDR2 are SGDLS and YYNGEE. Trimming at V came to 3 bases and at J to 3 bases, leaving 6 bases not matched to a gene. The CDR3 extends over 15 amino acids. In nucleotides, the CDR3 is TGTGCCAGCAGCGAGGGACAGAGTTTCTACAATGAGCAGTTCTTC. It codes for CASSEGQSFYNEQFF. Looking up the rest from reference TRBV9 and TRBJ2-1 gives the full variable domain: DSGVTQTPKHLITATGQRVTLRCSPRSGDLSVYWYQQSLDQGLQFLIQYYNGEERAKGNILERFSAQQFPDLHSELNLSSLELGDSALYFCASSEGQSFYNEQFFGPGTRLTVL.

This clonotype showed up many times. The rearrangement joins TRBV11-2 to TRBJ1-2; D remains ambiguous. The CDR3 runs 12 residues. Germline CDR1 and CDR2: SGHAT and FQNNGV. The V end was cut by 2 bases, the J end by 2 bases, with 3 bases between. In DNA, the CDR3 is TGTGCCAGCAGCTTAAACAACTATGGCTACACCTTC. This sequence encodes CASSLNNYGYTF. The whole variable domain, filled in from reference TRBV11-2 and TRBJ1-2, reads EAGVAQSPRYKIIEKRQSVAFWCNPISGHATLYWYQQILGQGPKLLIQFQNNGVVDDSQLPKDRFSAERLKGVDSTLKIQPAKLEDSAVYLCASSLNNYGYTFGSGTRLTVV.

This clonotype was counted between two and nine times. The chain uses TRBV3-1 and TRBJ2-3, with unresolved D. CDR3 length: 14 amino acids. V was trimmed by 0 bases and J by 4 bases, leaving 8 bases between them. Germline V gene data show CDR1 as LGHDT and CDR2 as YNNKEL (reference sequence). CDR3 loop: CASSQEPSADTQYF. In nucleotides, the CDR3 is TGTGCCAGCAGCCAAGAGCCCAGTGCAGATACGCAGTATTTT.

The chain uses TRBV7-9 and TRBJ2-2, with 9 bases matching TRBD1. CDR3 size: 16 residues. Germline CDR1 reads SEHNR; CDR2 reads FQNEAQ (reference sequence). The trim removed 5 bases at V and 2 bases at J, leaving 6 bases unmatched. The CDR3 loop reads CASSPRQGGNTGELFF. The CDR3 DNA reads TGTGCCAGCAGCCCCCGACAGGGGGGAAACACCGGGGAGCTGTTTTTT.

V usage is TRBV29-1 and J usage is TRBJ2-5; 7 bases line up with TRBD1. This CDR3 has 13 residues. J lost 1 base, V lost 6 bases, and 5 bases had no gene match. CDR1 and CDR2 from the germline V gene are SQVTM and ANQGSEA. This CDR3 is CSVTWTGQETQYF. The CDR3 region has the DNA TGCAGCGTGACTTGGACAGGCCAAGAGACCCAGTACTTC.

The chain recombines TRBV12-3 or TRBV12-4 with TRBJ2-1; D may correspond to TRBD1 or TRBD2 (6 bases each). The CDR3 runs 13 residues. V was pared by 3 bases and J by 6 bases, with 9 bases between. This chain's CDR3 is CASSLWGANEQFF. The CDR3 bases are TGTGCCAGCAGTTTGTGGGGGGCCAATGAGCAGTTCTTC.

This clonotype was recorded at least ten times. The chain joins TRBV20-1 to TRBJ1-6; perhaps TRBD1 as D (5 bases). CDR3 length: 12 residues. Germline loops: CDR1 DFQATT, CDR2 SNEGSKA (reference sequence). V lost 7 bases and J 5 bases, leaving 9 bases between the germline ends. CDR3 residues: CSVGTHNSPLHF. The CDR3 DNA is TGCAGTGTTGGGACTCATAATTCACCCCTCCACTTT.

This clonotype was observed a handful of times. The chain has TRBV7-4 and TRBJ1-4; 8 bases align to TRBD1. Germline trimming cut 0 bases from V and 4 bases from J; bases unmatched to any gene: 10. The length of the CDR3 is 18 residues. Per the germline V gene, CDR1 is SGHVT and CDR2 is SQSDAQ. The CDR3 DNA sequence: TGTGCCAGCAGCTTAGCGTCTACAAAACAGGGGGTTAATGAAAAACTGTTTTTT. This gives the protein CASSLASTKQGVNEKLFF. The full variable domain, its missing parts supplied by reference TRBV7-4 and TRBJ1-4, is GAGVSQSPRYKVAKRGRDVALRCDSISGHVTLYWYRQTLGQGSEVLTYSQSDAQRDKSGRPSGRFSAERPERSVSTLKIQRTEQGDSAVYLCASSLASTKQGVNEKLFFGSGTQLSVL.

This clonotype has only a few counts. The chain is built from TRBV5-6 and TRBJ1-2; tentatively, D is TRBD1 (6 bases). Germline V CDR1 and CDR2: SGHDT, YYEEEE. This CDR3 is 18 amino acids long. Trimming left V 3 bases short and J 4 bases short, with 25 bases between. CDR3 sequence reads: CASSSPGDLLLSGYGYTF. In DNA, the CDR3 is TGTGCCAGCAGCTCCCCAGGGGACCTCCTCCTATCTGGCTATGGCTACACCTTC.

A few counts support this clonotype. This chain links TRBV5-5 with TRBJ2-7; perhaps TRBD2 as D (5 bases). Germline V gene lookup returns CDR1 SGHKS and CDR2 YYEKEE (reference sequence). The V gene lost 5 bases and the J gene lost 3 bases, with 12 bases spanning the gap. The CDR3 is 13 residues long. CDR3 nucleotide sequence: TGTGCCAGCAGTCGGGTCGGGGTCTACGAGCAGTACTTC. The encoded protein is CASSRVGVYEQYF.

The chain recombines TRBV24-1 with TRBJ2-7; D possibly matches TRBD1 or TRBD2 (5 bases each). CDR1 is KGHDR, CDR2 SFDVKD, per germline. Trimming stripped 2 bases from V and 2 bases from J, with 12 bases between. The CDR3 contains 15 residues. The CDR3: CATSDSRGFPYEQYF. For the CDR3, the DNA is TGTGCCACCAGTGATTCCCGGGGCTTCCCCTACGAGCAGTACTTC.

V and J are TRBV20-1 and TRBJ2-2; D may be TRBD1 or TRBD2 (5 bases each). The CDR3 sequence is 17 residues long. Germline V gene sequence: CDR1 DFQATT, CDR2 SNEGSKA (reference sequence). Deletions cut 2 bases from V and 3 bases from J, with 19 bases between. The CDR3, as DNA: TGCAGTGCTAGACCGAGACAGACTAATACACACACCGGGGAGCTGTTTTTT. This translates into CSARPRQTNTHTGELFF.

The genes are TRBV4-3 and TRBJ2-7; 8 bases fit TRBD1. The CDR3 has 13 amino acids. V gave up 1 base and J gave up 6 bases; unmatched junction bases: 2. The germline CDR1 and CDR2 sequences are LGHNA and YSLEER. The CDR3 DNA follows: TGCGCCAGCAGCCAAGTGCAGGGGGCCGAGCAGTACTTC. Amino acids: CASSQVQGAEQYF.

The rearrangement links TRBV20-1 to TRBJ2-3, with D possibly matching TRBD2 (5 bases). Per germline, CDR1 DFQATT and CDR2 SNEGSKA (reference sequence). CDR3 length: 16 residues. The germline V and J ends were trimmed by 0 bases and 1 base, with 14 bases remaining between them. The CDR3 nucleotides read TGCAGTGCTAGAGACCGTCGAGCGGAGGGCACAGATACGCAGTATTTT. Translating gives CSARDRRAEGTDTQYF.

Turning to this clonotype: Lacking the conserved final phenylalanine or tryptophan, this CDR3 likely reflects a read error. V and J are TRBV2 and TRBJ1-1; 7 bases line up with TRBD1. This CDR3 is 17 amino acids long. CDR1 is SNHLY and CDR2 is FYNNEI in the germline V gene. J lost 0 bases, V lost 7 bases, and 14 bases had no gene match. CDR3: CASTRGSGQTMNTEAFL. The CDR3 bases are TGTGCCAGCACCCGGGGGTCGGGACAGACCATGAACACTGAAGCTTTCCTT.

The chain carries TRBV12-3 or TRBV12-4 and TRBJ2-7; D not certain. The CDR3 is 11 residues long. V lost 1 base, J lost 10 bases, and 8 bases lay in between. The CDR3 region is CASSLEARQYF. The CDR3 DNA sequence: TGTGCCAGCAGTTTAGAAGCCCGTCAGTACTTC.